This T cell receptor beta chain was captured in a study of metastatic and nonmetastatic thyroid tumors. Germline CDR1 reads SGHRS; CDR2 reads YFSETQ. Germline trimming cut 3 bases from V and 5 bases from J; bases unmatched to any gene: 11. CDR3 length: 16 amino acids. From the PCR reads, TCRdb re-called clones with MiXCR. This sample has 45,000 to 65,000 clones; more than 20% occur once, and the top ten carry 4% to 5%. Every patient was untreated before thyroid surgery. The table lists this clone with a count of one. This TCR was recovered from a female donor with papillary thyroid cancer or a benign thyroid nodule (not recorded which). Some clones in this sample may be carry-over from other donors' samples. The sample comprised blood. The chain has TRBV5-1 and TRBJ1-1; 9 bases align to TRBD1. CDR3 amino acids: CASSYGQGKSKTEAFF. CDR3 DNA: TGCGCCAGCAGCTACGGACAGGGGAAGAGTAAAACTGAAGCTTTCTTT.